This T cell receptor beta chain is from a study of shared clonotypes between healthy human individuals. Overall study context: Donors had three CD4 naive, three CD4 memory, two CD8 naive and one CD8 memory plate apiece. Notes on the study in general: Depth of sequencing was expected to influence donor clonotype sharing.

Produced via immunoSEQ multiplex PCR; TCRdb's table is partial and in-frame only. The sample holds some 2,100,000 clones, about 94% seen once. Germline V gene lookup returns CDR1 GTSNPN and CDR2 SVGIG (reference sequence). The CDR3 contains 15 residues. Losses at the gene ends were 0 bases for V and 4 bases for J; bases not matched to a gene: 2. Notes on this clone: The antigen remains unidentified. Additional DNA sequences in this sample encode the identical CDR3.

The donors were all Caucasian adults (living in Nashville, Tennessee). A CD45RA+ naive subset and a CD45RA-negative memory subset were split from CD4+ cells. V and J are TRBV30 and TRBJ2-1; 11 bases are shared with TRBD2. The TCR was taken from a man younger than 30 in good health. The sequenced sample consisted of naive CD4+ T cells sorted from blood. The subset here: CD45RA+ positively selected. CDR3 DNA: TGTGCCTGGAGTGTACGACTAGCGGGGTACAATGAGCAGTTCTTC. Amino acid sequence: CAWSVRLAGYNEQFF.